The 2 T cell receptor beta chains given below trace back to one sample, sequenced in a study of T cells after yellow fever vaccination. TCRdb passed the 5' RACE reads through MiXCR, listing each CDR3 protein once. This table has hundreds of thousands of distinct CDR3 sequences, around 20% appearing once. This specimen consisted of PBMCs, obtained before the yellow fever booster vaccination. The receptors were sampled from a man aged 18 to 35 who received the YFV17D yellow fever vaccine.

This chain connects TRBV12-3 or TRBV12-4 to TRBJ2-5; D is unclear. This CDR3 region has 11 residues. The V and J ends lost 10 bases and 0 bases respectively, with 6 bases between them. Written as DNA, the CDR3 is TGTGCCACCGCTTACCAAGAGACCCAGTACTTC. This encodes CATAYQETQYF.

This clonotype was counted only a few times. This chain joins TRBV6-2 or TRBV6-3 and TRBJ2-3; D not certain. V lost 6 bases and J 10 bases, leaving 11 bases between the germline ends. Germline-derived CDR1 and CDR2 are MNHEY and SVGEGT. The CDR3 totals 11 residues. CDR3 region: CASSPYEPQYF. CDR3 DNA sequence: TGTGCCAGCAGCCCATATGAACCGCAGTATTTT.